This T cell receptor beta chain came from a study of early T cells in non-severe SARS-CoV-2 infection. General observations from the study: The VDJdb matching leaned toward anti-spike CD8 responses and overlooked private and CD4 specificities.

The germline V gene has CDR1 MRHNA and CDR2 SNTAGT. The CDR3 totals 16 residues. Trimming shortened V by 0 bases and J by 0 bases, and 9 bases separated the two germline ends. A single record per CDR3 protein comes from TCRdb applying MiXCR to the 5' RACE reads. The table shows tens of thousands of distinct CDR3 sequences, with under 15% occurring only once. At least ten counts were recorded for this clonotype. Its specificity is not known. The source is an adult who was a healthcare worker with PCR-confirmed SARS-CoV-2 infection or an uninfected control (not recorded which). The sequenced material came from whole blood. V and J are TRBV6-4 and TRBJ2-1; D remains unclear. CDR3 nucleotide sequence: TGTGCCAGCAGTGACTCCTTCACAAGCTCCTACAATGAGCAGTTCTTC. Its translation: CASSDSFTSSYNEQFF.